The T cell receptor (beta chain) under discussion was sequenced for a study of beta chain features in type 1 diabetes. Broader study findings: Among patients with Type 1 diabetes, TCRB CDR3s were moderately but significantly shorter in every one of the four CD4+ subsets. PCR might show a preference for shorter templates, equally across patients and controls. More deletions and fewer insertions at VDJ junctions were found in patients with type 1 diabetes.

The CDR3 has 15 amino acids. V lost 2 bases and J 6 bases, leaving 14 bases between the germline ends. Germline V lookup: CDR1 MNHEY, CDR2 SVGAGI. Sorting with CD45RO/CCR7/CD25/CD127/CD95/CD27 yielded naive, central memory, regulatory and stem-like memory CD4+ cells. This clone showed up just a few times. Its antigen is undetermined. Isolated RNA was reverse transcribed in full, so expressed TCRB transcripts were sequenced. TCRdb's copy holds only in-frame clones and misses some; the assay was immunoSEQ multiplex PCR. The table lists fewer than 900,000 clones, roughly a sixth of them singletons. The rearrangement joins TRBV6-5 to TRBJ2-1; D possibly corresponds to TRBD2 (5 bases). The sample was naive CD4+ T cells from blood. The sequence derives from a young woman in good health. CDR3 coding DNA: TGTGCCAGCAGTTACGGAGGCGGGCCGTCCAATGAGCAGTTCTTC. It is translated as CASSYGGGPSNEQFF.